A single sample is the source of the 2 T cell receptor beta chains below, sequenced in a study of T cell changes during pregnancy in multiple sclerosis. Profiled with immunoSEQ multiplex PCR; TCRdb holds only in-frame clones, not every one. The sample contains tens of thousands of clones, about 92% of which appear only once. Sequencing was performed on peripheral blood, taken before pregnancy. These receptors all come from a female donor with multiple sclerosis, enrolled in a pregnancy study.

The chain couples TRBV2 to TRBJ1-5; D is possibly TRBD1 (6 bases). Germline CDR1 and CDR2: SNHLY and FYNNEI. Trimming took 7 bases from V and 4 from J, leaving 11 bases between them. The CDR3 runs to 13 residues. The CDR3 here is CASTGQFNQPQHF. The DNA for the CDR3 is TGTGCCAGCACAGGACAGTTTAATCAGCCCCAGCATTTT.

This sequence joins TRBV6-5 and TRBJ1-4; TRBD1 matches at 7 bases. The germline V gene has CDR1 MNHEY and CDR2 SVGAGI. The CDR3 has 14 residues. Germline trimming cut 4 bases from V and 8 bases from J; bases unmatched to any gene: 7. CDR3 nucleotides: TGTGCCAGCAGTTTGAGGGGGCCGGGAGAAAAACTGTTTTTT. Translating gives CASSLRGPGEKLFF.